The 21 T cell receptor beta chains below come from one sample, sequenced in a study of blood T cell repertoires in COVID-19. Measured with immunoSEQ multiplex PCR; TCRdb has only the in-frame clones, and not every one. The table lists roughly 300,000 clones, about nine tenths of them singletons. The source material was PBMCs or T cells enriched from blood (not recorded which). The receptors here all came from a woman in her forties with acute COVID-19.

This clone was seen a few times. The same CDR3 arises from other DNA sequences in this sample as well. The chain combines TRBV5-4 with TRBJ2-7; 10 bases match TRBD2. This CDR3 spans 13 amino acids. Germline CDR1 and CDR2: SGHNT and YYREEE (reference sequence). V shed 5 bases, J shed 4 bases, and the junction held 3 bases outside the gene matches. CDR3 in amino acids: CASSPSGSYEQYF. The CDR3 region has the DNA TGTGCCAGCAGTCCTAGCGGGAGTTACGAGCAGTACTTC.

CDR3 in DNA: TGTGCCAGCAGCTTAGATATCCCGAATGAGCAGTTCTTC. The encoded protein is CASSLDIPNEQFF. V gene TRBV11-3 combines with J gene TRBJ2-1; D is unresolved. The CDR3 is 13 amino acids. V lost 0 bases and J 7 bases, leaving 7 bases between the germline ends. The germline V gene has CDR1 SGHNT and CDR2 YENEEA. The full variable domain, completed using reference TRBV11-3 and TRBJ2-1, is EAGVVQSPRYKIIEKKQPVAFWCNPISGHNTLYWYLQNLGQGPELLIRYENEEAVDDSQLPKDRFSAERLKGVDSTLKIQPAELGDSAVYLCASSLDIPNEQFFGPGTRLTVL.

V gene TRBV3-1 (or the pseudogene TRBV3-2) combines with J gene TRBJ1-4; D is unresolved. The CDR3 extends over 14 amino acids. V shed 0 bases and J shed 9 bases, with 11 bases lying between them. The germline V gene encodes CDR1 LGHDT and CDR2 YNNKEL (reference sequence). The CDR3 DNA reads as TGTGCCAGCAGCCAAGATTGGGCAGTTCAAAAACTGTTTTTT. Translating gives CASSQDWAVQKLFF.

CDR3: CASSPGTGGSNQPQHF. DNA of the CDR3: TGTGCCAGCAGCCCCGGGACAGGGGGCAGCAATCAGCCCCAGCATTTT. The genes are TRBV7-9 and TRBJ1-5; 12 nucleotides line up with TRBD1. The junction had 3 bases not matched to a gene; V was cut back by 5 bases and J by 1 base. Germline CDR1 is SEHNR and CDR2 is FQNEAQ (reference sequence). The CDR3 sequence is 16 residues long.

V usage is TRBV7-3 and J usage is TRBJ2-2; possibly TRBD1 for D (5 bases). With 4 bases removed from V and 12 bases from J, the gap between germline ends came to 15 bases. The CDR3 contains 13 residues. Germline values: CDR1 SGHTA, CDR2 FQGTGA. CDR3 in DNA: TGTGCCAGCAGCTCCCCCCCGAAGGGGAAGCTGTTTTTT. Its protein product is CASSSPPKGKLFF.

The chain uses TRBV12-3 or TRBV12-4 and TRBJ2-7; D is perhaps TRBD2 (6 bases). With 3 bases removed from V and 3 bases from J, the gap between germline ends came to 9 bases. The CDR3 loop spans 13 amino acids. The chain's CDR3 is CASSLVRGYEQYF. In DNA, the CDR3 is TGTGCCAGCAGTTTGGTGCGGGGCTACGAGCAGTACTTC.

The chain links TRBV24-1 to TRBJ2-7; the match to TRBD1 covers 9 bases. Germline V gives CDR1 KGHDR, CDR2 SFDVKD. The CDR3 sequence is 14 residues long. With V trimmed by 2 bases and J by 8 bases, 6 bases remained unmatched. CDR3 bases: TGTGCCACCAGTGATTGGACAGGGGCCGGGAAGCAGTACTTC. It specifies CATSDWTGAGKQYF.

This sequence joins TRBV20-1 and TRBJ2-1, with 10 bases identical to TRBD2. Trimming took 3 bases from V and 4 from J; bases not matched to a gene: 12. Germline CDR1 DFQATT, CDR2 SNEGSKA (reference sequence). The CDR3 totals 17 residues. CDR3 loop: CSASEREGHWRYNEQFF. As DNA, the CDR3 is TGCAGTGCTAGTGAGCGGGAGGGACATTGGAGATACAATGAGCAGTTCTTC.

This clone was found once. The CDR3 nucleotides are TGTGCCAGCAGTTTAGGGGGGGGGCTGACGGTGGAAAAACTGTTTTTT. Its protein is CASSLGGGLTVEKLFF. The chain uses TRBV28 and TRBJ1-4; tentative D call: TRBD1 (6 bases). This CDR3 is 16 amino acids long. The germline CDR1 and CDR2 sequences are MDHEN and SYDVKM. With 2 bases removed from V and 8 bases from J, the gap between germline ends came to 18 bases.

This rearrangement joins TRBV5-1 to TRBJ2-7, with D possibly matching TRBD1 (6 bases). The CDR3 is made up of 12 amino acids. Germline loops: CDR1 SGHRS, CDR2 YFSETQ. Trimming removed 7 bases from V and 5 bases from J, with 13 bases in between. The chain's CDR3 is CASGEQGDEQYF. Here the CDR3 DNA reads TGCGCCAGCGGGGAACAGGGCGACGAGCAGTACTTC.

CDR3 in amino acids: CASSSGTVSNQPQHF. CDR3 nucleotide sequence: TGTGCCAGCAGCTCCGGGACAGTAAGCAATCAGCCCCAGCATTTT. The chain recombines TRBV11-2 with TRBJ1-5; the match to TRBD1 covers 7 bases. CDR1 SGHAT and CDR2 FQNNGV come from the germline V gene. This CDR3 has 15 residues. V trimming: 4 bases; J trimming: 1 base; junction bases outside the gene matches: 4.

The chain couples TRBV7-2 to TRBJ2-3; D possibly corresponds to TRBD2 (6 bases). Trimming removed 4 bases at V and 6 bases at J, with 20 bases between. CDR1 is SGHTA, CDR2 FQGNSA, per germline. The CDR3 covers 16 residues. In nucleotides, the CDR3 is TGTGCCAGCAGCTCGCCTCGAGGGACTGGGACCGATACGCAGTATTTT. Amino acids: CASSSPRGTGTDTQYF.

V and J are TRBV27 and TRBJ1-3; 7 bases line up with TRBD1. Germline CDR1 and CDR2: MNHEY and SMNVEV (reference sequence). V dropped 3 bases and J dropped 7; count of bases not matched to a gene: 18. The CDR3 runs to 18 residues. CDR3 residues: CASSFGSPRTGGRNTIYF. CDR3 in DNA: TGTGCCAGCAGTTTTGGGTCCCCTCGGACAGGTGGGAGGAACACCATATATTTT.

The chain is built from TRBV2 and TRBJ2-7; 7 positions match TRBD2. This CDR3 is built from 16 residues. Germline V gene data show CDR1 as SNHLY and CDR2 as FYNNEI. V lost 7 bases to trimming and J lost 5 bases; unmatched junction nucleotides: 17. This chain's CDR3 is CASKRLEGGSLHEQYF. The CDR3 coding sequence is TGTGCCAGCAAGAGACTCGAGGGCGGGAGCCTCCACGAGCAGTACTTC. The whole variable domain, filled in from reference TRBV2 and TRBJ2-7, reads EPEVTQTPSHQVTQMGQEVILRCVPISNHLYFYWYRQILGQKVEFLVSFYNNEISEKSEIFDDQFSVERPDGSNFTLKIRSTKLEDSAMYFCASKRLEGGSLHEQYFGPGTRLTVT.

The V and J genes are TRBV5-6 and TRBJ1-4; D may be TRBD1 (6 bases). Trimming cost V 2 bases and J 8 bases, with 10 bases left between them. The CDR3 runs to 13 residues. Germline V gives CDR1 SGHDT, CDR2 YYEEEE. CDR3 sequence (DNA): TGTGCCAGCAGCTTTCCGGGGGGCGAAAAACTGTTTTTT. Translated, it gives CASSFPGGEKLFF.

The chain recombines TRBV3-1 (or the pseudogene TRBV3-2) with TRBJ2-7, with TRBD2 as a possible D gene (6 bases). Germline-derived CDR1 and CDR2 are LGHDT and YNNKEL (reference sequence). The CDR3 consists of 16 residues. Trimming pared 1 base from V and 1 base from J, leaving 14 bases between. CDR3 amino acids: CASSQVSIRGSYEQYF. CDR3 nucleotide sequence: TGTGCCAGCAGCCAAGTTTCTATCCGGGGGTCCTACGAGCAGTACTTC.

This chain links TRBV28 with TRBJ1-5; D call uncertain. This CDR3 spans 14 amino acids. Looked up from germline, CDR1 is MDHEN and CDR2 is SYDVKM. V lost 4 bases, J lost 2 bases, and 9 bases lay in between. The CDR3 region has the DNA TGTGCCAGCAGTTCCGGTACAGGCAATCAGCCCCAGCATTTT. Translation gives CASSSGTGNQPQHF.

CDR3 in amino acids: CASSRMGQGLEQFF. In DNA, the CDR3 is TGTGCCAGTAGTAGGATGGGACAGGGGCTTGAGCAGTTCTTC. The rearrangement joins TRBV19 to TRBJ2-1; TRBD1 matches 10 bases. CDR3 length: 14 amino acids. CDR1 is LNHDA and CDR2 is SQIVND in the germline V gene (reference sequence). The junction had 6 bases not matched to a gene; V was cut back by 4 bases and J by 9 bases.

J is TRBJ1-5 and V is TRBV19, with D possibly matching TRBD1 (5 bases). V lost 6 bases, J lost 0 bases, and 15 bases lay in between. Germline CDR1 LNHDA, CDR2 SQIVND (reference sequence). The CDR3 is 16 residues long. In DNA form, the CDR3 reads TGTGCCAGTAGATTGGGCAGGGCTCCTAGCAATCAGCCCCAGCATTTT. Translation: CASRLGRAPSNQPQHF.

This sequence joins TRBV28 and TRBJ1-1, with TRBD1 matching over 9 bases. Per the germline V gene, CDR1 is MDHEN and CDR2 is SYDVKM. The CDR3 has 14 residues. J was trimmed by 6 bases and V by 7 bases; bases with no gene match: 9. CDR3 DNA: TGTGCCAGCACCCCGGGACAGGGCTTTTCTGAAGCTTTCTTT. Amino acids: CASTPGQGFSEAFF.

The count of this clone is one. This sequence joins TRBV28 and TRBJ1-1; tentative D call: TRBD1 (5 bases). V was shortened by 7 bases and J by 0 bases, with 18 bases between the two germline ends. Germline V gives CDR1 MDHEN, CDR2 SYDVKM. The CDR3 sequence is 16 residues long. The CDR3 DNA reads TGTGCCAGCACCAAATGGGGCATACACATGAACACTGAAGCTTTCTTT. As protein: CASTKWGIHMNTEAFF.